This entry describes one TCR beta chain. There are many counts of this clonotype. No antigen is known for it. Per-nucleotide qualities are absent, and no much larger clonotype sits a single base away. Hyperthyroidism was considered stable if no progression to ophthalmopathy occurred within 18 months of follow-up. The hyperthyroidism patients were 18 to 65 years old and newly diagnosed, with a disease duration of less than 2 months. Anyone with other autoimmune diseases, uncontrolled infections, pregnancy or lactation was excluded from the study. Diagnosis was based on clinical symptoms, serum thyroxine, TRAb, thyroid ultrasound and orbital computed tomography. PBMCs were isolated from more than 8 ml of fresh peripheral blood by Ficoll-Paque density gradient centrifugation. Total RNA was extracted using Trizol reagent, and RNA quality was checked on an Agilent 2100 Bioanalyzer. The entry originates in a study of Graves' ophthalmopathy and Graves' hyperthyroidism (dated by TCRdb to the late 2010s). Background on the whole study: Peripheral blood was collected at initial diagnosis, before any treatment. To tell Graves' ophthalmopathy apart from Graves' hyperthyroidism, and to predict which patients would progress to ophthalmopathy, the study relied on TCR beta repertoire signatures. In total, 135 blood samples were TCR-sequenced: 43 ophthalmopathy, under 80 hyperthyroidism and about 17 hyperthyroidism-to-ophthalmopathy patients. A discovery set of 90 to 100 patients (about 45 ophthalmopathy, around 57 stable hyperthyroidism) was enrolled to explore V-J signatures distinguishing ophthalmopathy from hyperthyroidism. The independent validation cohort included about 19 hyperthyroidism patients plus 17 patients who later progressed from hyperthyroidism to ophthalmopathy. In five or six hyperthyroidism patients, T-cell repertoires of thyroid tissue and blood were compared. Once sampling was done, hyperthyroidism patients were given methimazole at a starting dose of 30 mg daily, while ophthalmopathy patients were given high-dose intravenous methylprednisolone. For training and testing, the 100 or so patients in the discovery cohort were randomly divided in a 7:3 ratio. Study-wide findings and limitations: Sample size was not predetermined statistically, and investigators were not blinded to group allocation. In validation, the model predicted ophthalmopathy progression with about 64% sensitivity and around 72% specificity; approximately 12 predicted patients were CT-confirmed with GO in a median of approximately 6.2 months. Most expanded thyroid clonotypes with a frequency above 0.001 also appeared in blood, which suggests that blood repertoires may reflect the immune response in the thyroid. The 13-signature model separated ophthalmopathy from stable hyperthyroidism with approximately 90% sensitivity and around 81% specificity in cross-validation, and 80%/75% in the test set.

For repertoire sequencing, TCR beta CDR3 regions were amplified from RNA transcripts. HTBI primers and the Qiagen OneStep RT-PCR kit were used in a first-round RT-PCR, which was followed by a second-round multiplex PCR, size selection and purification. Libraries were sequenced paired-end with 100 bp reads on an Illumina HiSeq2000. In the authors' own workflow: SOAPnuke was used to process the reads, throwing out any read that had adapters, had uncalled bases, had a mean Phred below 15, or lacked an exact constant-primer or identifier match. High-quality paired reads were merged with COPE v1.2.5. Each unique nucleotide sequence was treated as a clonotype, and MiTCR v1.1 was used to align the clonotypes to the IMGT TRB V, D and J references. The analysis was limited to V-J combinations with a frequency above 0.0001, which together covered around 99% of the repertoires. For each V-J combination, a TCR clonal expansion and chaos score was defined as F50 clonal expansion divided by the chaos observed in the TCRdist matrix. Features were reduced by Welch's t-statistics and random forest to more than 10 V-J combinations, which fed a naive Bayes classifier. Thyroid-blood repertoire similarity was quantified with the Morisita-Horn index. TCRdb applied fastp at Q25 and MiXCR to the public reads, then kept only in-frame beta chains. Every entry covers one CDR3 protein and lists the most common genes and DNA from its rows. It is TCRdb's table, rather than the study itself, that gives the V and J calls and clone size. In this sample the table shows approximately 410,000 distinct CDR3 sequences, about 16% of which occur a single time. Of the sample, approximately 7% falls within the top ten clones.

According to the germline V gene, CDR1 reads MNHEY and CDR2 reads SVGEGT. The CDR3 contains 14 residues, cysteine and phenylalanine counted. The DNA shown is the 42-base CDR3, in frame from base 1. Trimming removed 6 bases from V and 8 bases from J, leaving 19 bases between the germline ends. The V and J genes are TRBV6-2 or TRBV6-3 and TRBJ1-1; TRBD1 is possibly the D segment (5 matching bases). Material: peripheral blood. This TCR derives from a woman between 18 and 30 years old with stable Graves' hyperthyroidism. Donor details come from another sample of the same person, matched by shared clones. The encoded CDR3 is CASRPVWTPDEAFF. The DNA is as follows: TGTGCCAGCAGACCAGTCTGGACACCCGACGAAGCTTTCTTT.